This TCR beta chain is from a study of blood T cell repertoires in COVID-19 (dated by TCRdb to 2020 to 2021). Background on the whole study: The collaborator samples originated in the United States, Italy and Spain and spanned the acute and convalescent phases of COVID-19. The prospective study material was composed of cDNA or gDNA derived from T cells, B-cell-depleted T cells, or PBMCs. Sample metadata almost always included a de-identified subject ID, COVID-19 status, age in years and sex. A freely available public database, intended as a resource for researchers studying the immune response to SARS-CoV-2, is where the repertoires were released. Where available, HLA class I and class II types were taken from metadata supplied by the sample provider and were not determined by assay-based typing. Deeply sampled blood TCRbeta repertoires from subjects exposed to, actively infected with, or recovered from COVID-19 were included in the dataset. Samples were obtained from the ongoing ImmuneRACE study (first 160 participants) and from 1,254 subjects provided by 6 global collaborators. Broad study findings and their caveats: The amount of clinical and demographic metadata varied by source and participant and was provided uncurated.

At one collaborating source in Seattle, patients were enrolled during active infection and were followed longitudinally through the course of disease. Each collaborating institution followed its own protocols to collect whole blood in K2EDTA tubes. For TCRbeta analysis, collaborator samples were shipped as frozen whole blood, as isolated PBMCs, or as DNA extracted from either sample type. TCRbeta CDR3 regions were amplified from genomic DNA using the immunoSEQ Assay, a bias-controlled multiplex PCR. The authors' analysis ran thus. Nucleated cell counts per sample were estimated from amplification of reference gene primers within the assay. To quantify the absolute abundance of each unique TCRbeta CDR3 rearrangement, sequence reads were collapsed and filtered. For each sample, productive Simpson clonality was calculated by taking the square root of Simpson's diversity index across productive rearrangements. This immuneACCESS table, as held by TCRdb, lists in-frame sequences with V and J called but not all clones. Of the missing ones, under half trace to an unresolved V gene in checked studies; the others have no known cause. That table supplies the V and J calls and clone size; D and trimming were determined from the DNA. A total of some 180,000 clones appear in this sample, roughly 80% of them only once. The top ten clones comprise about 11% of the sample.

For this clone: The target of this receptor is not known. The record has no base qualities; no much larger clone is one base away.

Including cysteine and phenylalanine, the CDR3 has 14 amino acids. Only the CDR3 DNA is retained, 42 bases long and in frame from the first base. V is cut by 5 bases and J by 2 bases, and the space between the germline ends is 13 bases. The germline V gene specifies MNHEY as CDR1 and SVGAGI as CDR2. This chain joins TRBV6-5 to TRBJ2-7; 6 matching bases give a weak D call of TRBD2. Sequencing input: peripheral blood. The clonotype comes from a woman aged 40 to 55 with COVID-19, enrolled during active disease. The CDR3 region has the sequence CASSNTGLTYEQYF. In nucleotides, the sequence is TGTGCCAGCAGTAACACGGGACTCACCTACGAGCAGTACTTC.